Below are 6 T cell receptor beta chains sequenced from a single sample in a study of breast tumors, draining lymph nodes, adjacent tissues. Breast cancer patients provided tissue from their axillary draining lymph nodes. Each CDR3 protein is one row after TCRdb ran MiXCR on the multiplex PCR reads. The table includes around 170,000 distinct CDR3 sequences, approximately 30% detected once. The source material was axillary lymph node tissue. The receptors stem from a female donor with breast cancer. Some clones in this sample may be carry-over from other donors' samples.

This chain links TRBV20-1 with TRBJ1-4, with no clear D. V was cut by 6 bases and J by 11 bases, with 16 bases left in between. This CDR3 is built from 12 residues. Germline lookup yields CDR1 DFQATT and CDR2 SNEGSKA (reference sequence). CDR3 coding DNA: TGCAGTGCCCCTGCTAGCGGGAGGAAACTGTTTTTT. Its protein is CSAPASGRKLFF.

The rearrangement links TRBV4-2 to TRBJ2-3, with D maybe TRBD1 (6 bases). The CDR3 extends over 15 amino acids. Germline CDR1 and CDR2: LGHNA and YNFKEQ. V lost 0 bases to trimming and J lost 3 bases, with 10 bases between them. The CDR3 here is CASSQEAGETDTQYF. The CDR3 bases are TGTGCCAGCAGCCAAGAAGCAGGGGAGACAGATACGCAGTATTTT.

The rearrangement uses TRBV7-9 and TRBJ2-1, with TRBD1 as a possible D gene (6 bases). CDR1 and CDR2 (germline): SEHNR, FQNEAQ (reference sequence). Deletions cut 1 base from V and 4 bases from J, with 8 bases between. This CDR3 contains 14 residues. In nucleotides, the CDR3 is TGTGCCAGCAGCTTAGTACAGGGATACAATGAGCAGTTCTTC. Encoded protein: CASSLVQGYNEQFF.

In its sample, this clonotype was seen many times. The CDR3 sequence: CASSPTTDGNTGELFF. For the CDR3, the DNA is TGTGCCAGCAGCCCAACTACGGACGGGAACACCGGGGAGCTGTTTTTT. The chain links TRBV7-8 to TRBJ2-2; D is ambiguous. Trimming took off 5 bases at V and 1 base at J, with 14 bases between the two ends. Germline assignment: CDR1 SGHVS and CDR2 FQNEAQ. The CDR3 runs 16 residues.

This chain uses TRBV6-1 with TRBJ1-2; D might be TRBD1 (5 bases). With 6 bases removed from V and 1 base from J, the gap between germline ends came to 9 bases. CDR3 size: 13 residues. Per the germline V gene, CDR1 is MNHNS and CDR2 is SASEGT. CDR3 protein: CASRLQVNYGYTF. The CDR3 DNA sequence: TGTGCCAGCAGGCTACAGGTTAACTATGGCTACACCTTC.

Concerning this clonotype itself: A read error may be the cause here, since a much bigger clone is one base away. The V and J genes are TRBV6-2 or TRBV6-3 and TRBJ1-6, with 8 positions matching TRBD1. The junction had 10 bases not matched to a gene; V was cut back by 5 bases and J by 10 bases. Per the germline V gene, CDR1 is MNHEY and CDR2 is SVGEGT. The length of the CDR3 is 15 residues. The CDR3, as DNA: TGTGCCAGCAGTCACTACTGGACAGGGACCTCACCCCTCCACTTT. Its translation is CASSHYWTGTSPLHF.